This is a list of T cell receptor beta chains from one sample in a study of blood T cell repertoires in COVID-19. Assay: immunoSEQ multiplex PCR; the TCRdb copy retains only in-frame clones and omits some. Seen here are under 250,000 clones, about 85% observed once, and the top ten hold less than 6.5%. Sequenced input: peripheral blood. The receptors originated from a woman aged 55-69 years who had recovered from COVID-19. Each CDR3 is given with its conserved first and last residue. A D gene is named only where the DNA matches it firmly. Expanded clones are given a class, and other clones once, few, many or no size at all.

.	TRBJ2-5	TRBV14	11	.	CASGSRETQYF	TGTGCCAGCGGGTCTAGAGAGACCCAGTACTTC
.	TRBJ2-3	TRBV2	14	.	CASSRALRTDTQYF	TGTGCCAGCAGCCGAGCGTTGCGCACAGATACGCAGTATTTT
TRBD1	TRBJ1-6	TRBV4-2	16	.	CASSQDPGQANSPLHF	TGTGCCAGCAGCCAAGATCCTGGACAGGCGAATTCACCCCTCCACTTT
.	TRBJ2-5	TRBV12-5	16	many	CASGLGNGQPEETQYF	TGTGCTAGTGGTTTGGGGAACGGACAGCCCGAAGAGACCCAGTACTTC
.	TRBJ2-1	TRBV5-1	14	few	CASSQGPSSDEQFF	TGCGCCAGCAGCCAGGGTCCTAGTAGTGATGAGCAGTTCTTC
.	TRBJ2-2	TRBV15	15	.	CATSRDLGYTGELFF	TGTGCCACCAGCAGAGATCTAGGATACACCGGGGAGCTGTTTTTT
TRBD1	TRBJ2-1	TRBV2	15	.	CASSELDRELNEQFF	TGTGCCAGCAGTGAACTGGACAGGGAGCTCAATGAGCAGTTCTTC
.	TRBJ1-5	TRBV5-1	15	.	CASSLGGYSNQPQHF	TGCGCCAGCAGCTTGGGAGGGTATAGCAATCAGCCCCAGCATTTT
.	TRBJ2-7	TRBV6-1	14	.	CASSEVRGGYEQYF	TGTGCCAGCAGTGAAGTAAGAGGAGGCTACGAGCAGTACTTC
TRBD2	TRBJ2-5	TRBV11-2	17	.	CASSLSTGSAGGETQYF	TGTGCCAGCAGCTTAAGTACGGGCTCGGCGGGGGGAGAGACCCAGTACTTC
TRBD2	TRBJ2-1	TRBV29-1	14	.	CSVESREGYNEQFF	TGCAGCGTTGAATCCAGGGAGGGCTACAATGAGCAGTTCTTC
TRBD1	TRBJ1-1	TRBV6-2/TRBV6-3	16	.	CASSYAGGVGNTEAFF	TGTGCCAGCAGTTACGCAGGGGGAGTGGGGAACACTGAAGCTTTCTTT
.	TRBJ1-2	TRBV3-1/TRBV3-2	13	.	CASSQTLHQGYTF	TGTGCCAGCAGCCAAACCCTCCATCAGGGCTACACCTTC
.	TRBJ2-2	TRBV11-2	15	.	CASSLGGRNTGELFF	TGTGCCAGCAGCTTAGGGGGGCGCAACACCGGGGAGCTGTTTTTT
.	TRBJ1-3	TRBV7-9	14	.	CASSAQGNGNTIYF	TGTGCCAGCAGCGCACAGGGTAACGGAAACACCATATATTTT
.	TRBJ1-2	TRBV7-2	15	.	CASSPSRVGGYGYTF	TGTGCCAGCAGCCCCTCCCGAGTAGGAGGCTATGGCTACACCTTC
.	TRBJ1-2	TRBV7-2	15	.	CASTPSGGAGYGYTF	TGTGCCAGCACTCCCTCGGGAGGGGCCGGGTATGGCTACACCTTC
TRBD1	TRBJ2-7	TRBV9	15	.	CASSPTGTGGYEQYF	TGTGCCAGCAGCCCAACCGGGACAGGGGGCTACGAGCAGTACTTC
TRBD2	TRBJ2-3	TRBV5-1	15	once	CASKPVSGATDTQYF	TGCGCCAGCAAACCGGTTAGCGGGGCGACAGATACGCAGTATTTT
TRBD2	TRBJ2-1	TRBV20-1	15	.	CSASSGGDPYNEQFF	TGCAGTGCTAGTTCCGGGGGGGATCCTTACAATGAGCAGTTCTTC
.	TRBJ1-6	TRBV19	15	.	CASSMGRYYNSPLHF	TGTGCCAGTAGTATGGGGCGGTACTATAATTCACCCCTCCACTTT
TRBD1	TRBJ1-2	TRBV7-9	14	few	CASSFRDRVYGYTF	TGTGCCAGCAGCTTTAGGGACAGGGTCTATGGCTACACCTTC
TRBD2	TRBJ2-3	TRBV7-6	17	once	CASSLGSRTSSTDTQYF	TGTGCCAGCAGCTTAGGTTCCCGGACTAGTAGCACAGATACGCAGTATTTT
.	TRBJ2-1	TRBV4-1	16	.	CASSQPTGRLGNEQFF	TGCGCCAGCAGCCAACCGACAGGGAGGCTTGGCAATGAGCAGTTCTTC
TRBD1	TRBJ2-1	TRBV7-9	15	.	CASSPDRGYYNEQFF	TGTGCCAGCAGCCCCGACAGGGGATACTACAATGAGCAGTTCTTC
.	TRBJ2-3	TRBV3-1/TRBV3-2	14	once	CASSPGARLDTQYF	TGTGCCAGCAGCCCTGGGGCTCGCCTAGATACGCAGTATTTT
.	TRBJ1-2	TRBV11-2	14	.	CASSSLVANYGYTF	TGTGCCAGCAGCTCCCTGGTAGCTAACTATGGCTACACCTTC
TRBD2	TRBJ2-5	TRBV3-1/TRBV3-2	16	once	CASSQVYGGTQETQYF	TGTGCCAGCAGCCAAGTTTACGGGGGGACCCAAGAGACCCAGTACTTC
.	TRBJ2-1	TRBV7-2	16	.	CASSFNTGRSGDEQFF	TGTGCCAGCAGCTTCAACACTGGCCGTTCGGGTGATGAGCAGTTCTTC
TRBD1	TRBJ2-3	TRBV7-2	16	once	CASSSQRQGAGDTQYF	TGTGCCAGCAGTTCACAGAGGCAGGGGGCTGGAGATACGCAGTATTTT
.	TRBJ2-3	TRBV3-1/TRBV3-2	14	once	CASSHTGGLDTQYF	TGTGCCAGCAGCCACACCGGAGGATTAGATACGCAGTATTTT
TRBD2	TRBJ2-4	TRBV5-1	17	.	CASSLLSSGGPADIQYF	TGCGCCAGCAGCTTGCTCTCTAGCGGGGGCCCCGCGGACATTCAGTACTTC
TRBD2	TRBJ2-7	TRBV5-1	13	few	CASSLGGGGEQYF	TGCGCCAGCAGCTTGGGCGGGGGTGGCGAGCAGTACTTC
.	TRBJ2-5	TRBV5-1	12	.	CASSAISETQYF	TGCGCCAGCAGCGCTATTTCGGAGACCCAGTACTTC
.	TRBJ1-2	TRBV5-1	14	.	CASSLQTVNYGYTF	TGCGCCAGCAGCTTGCAGACTGTTAACTATGGCTACACCTTC
.	TRBJ1-6	TRBV6-5	15	.	CASSRSGNLNSPLHF	TGTGCCAGCAGCCGGTCGGGGAACCTTAATTCACCCCTCCACTTT
.	TRBJ2-7	TRBV7-3	13	.	CASSSGADYEQYF	TGTGCCAGCAGCTCGGGAGCGGACTACGAGCAGTACTTC
TRBD1	TRBJ1-1	TRBV9	14	once	CASSPGGMNTEAFF	TGTGCCAGCAGCCCAGGGGGAATGAACACTGAAGCTTTCTTT
.	TRBJ1-4	TRBV7-9	12	.	CASSGAEWELFF	TGTGCCAGCAGCGGTGCGGAGTGGGAACTGTTTTTT
.	TRBJ1-2	TRBV7-6	13	.	CASSSPGRGGYTF	TGTGCCAGCAGCTCCCCCGGTAGAGGTGGCTACACCTTC
.	TRBJ2-5	TRBV11-3	12	.	CASSLDRETQYF	TGTGCCAGCAGCTTAGATCGTGAGACCCAGTACTTC
TRBD2	TRBJ2-3	TRBV5-1	16	.	CASTDRTSGGTDTQYF	TGCGCCAGCACCGACAGGACTAGCGGGGGAACAGATACGCAGTATTTT
.	TRBJ2-1	TRBV4-1	15	once	CASSPRGTSQDEQFF	TGCGCCAGCAGCCCCCGCGGCACTAGCCAGGATGAGCAGTTCTTC
.	TRBJ1-2	TRBV19	12	.	CASRGSNYGYTF	TGTGCCAGCAGGGGATCCAACTATGGCTACACCTTC
.	TRBJ2-7	TRBV5-5	16	.	CASSLAPLTETYEQYF	TGTGCCAGCAGCTTGGCCCCCTTGACTGAGACCTACGAGCAGTACTTC
TRBD1	TRBJ1-5	TRBV6-5	15	.	CASRDREYSNQPQHF	TGTGCCAGCAGGGACAGGGAATATAGCAATCAGCCCCAGCATTTT
.	TRBJ1-2	TRBV3-1/TRBV3-2	13	.	CASSNWGAYGYTF	TGTGCCAGCAGCAACTGGGGCGCCTATGGCTACACCTTC
.	TRBJ1-3	TRBV5-3	14	.	CAGVPGDIGDTIYF	TGTGCCGGAGTCCCCGGGGACATTGGGGACACCATATATTTT
TRBD2	TRBJ2-3	TRBV11-3	15	.	CASSFGSGGTDTQYF	TGTGCCAGCAGCTTTGGTAGCGGGGGAACAGATACGCAGTATTTT
.	TRBJ2-3	TRBV30	12	.	CAWSVETDTQYF	TGTGCCTGGAGTGTGGAGACAGATACGCAGTATTTT
TRBD1	TRBJ1-5	TRBV6-1	14	once	CASSEGQGNQPQHF	TGTGCCAGCAGTGAGGGACAGGGCAATCAGCCCCAGCATTTT
TRBD1	TRBJ1-2	TRBV7-8	15	once	CASSRLGQVNYGYTF	TGTGCCAGCAGCCGTCTGGGACAGGTTAACTATGGCTACACCTTC
.	TRBJ1-2	TRBV11-2	13	.	CASSLEYNYGYTF	TGTGCCAGCAGCTTAGAGTATAACTATGGCTACACCTTC
.	TRBJ2-3	TRBV18	13	.	CASSPAVSDTQYF	TGTGCCAGCTCACCGGCGGTTTCAGATACGCAGTATTTT
.	TRBJ2-2	TRBV4-1	18	.	CASSQDASTGFNTGELFF	TGCGCCAGCAGCCAGGACGCTAGCACGGGGTTTAACACCGGGGAGCTGTTTTTT
.	TRBJ1-3	TRBV9	14	.	CASSGYSSGNTIYF	TGTGCCAGCAGCGGGTACAGCTCTGGAAACACCATATATTTT
TRBD1	TRBJ2-7	TRBV27	14	.	CASSSYRGLYEQYF	TGTGCCAGCAGTTCATACAGGGGGCTGTACGAGCAGTACTTC
.	TRBJ1-6	TRBV10-1	13	few	CASSGGPYSPLHF	TGCGCCAGCAGCGGGGGGCCGTATTCACCCCTCCACTTT
TRBD2	TRBJ2-3	TRBV7-3	18	.	CASSLALAGGPGTDTQYF	TGTGCCAGCAGCTTAGCACTAGCGGGGGGCCCCGGGACAGATACGCAGTATTTT
.	TRBJ1-2	TRBV11-1	14	many	CASSPDRTNYGYTF	TGTGCCAGCAGCCCGGACAGAACTAACTATGGCTACACCTTC